This T cell receptor beta chain was found in a study of vaccination and CD4 T cells after COVID-19. As for the study in general: Taking of post-vaccine samples occurred a median around 70 days after dose two (range 14 to 241). Cells received overlapping spike peptides from SARS-CoV-2, HCoV-NL63, HCoV-OC43 and HCoV-229E as stimulation.

The V segment lost 8 bases and the J segment 7 bases; nucleotides outside the gene matches: 5. CDR1 and CDR2 from the germline V gene are MNHNS and SASEGT. The CDR3 is 12 residues long. Once obtained from cultured CD4+ T cells, the DNA was sequenced using the Oncomine TCR Beta short-read assay. TCRdb reprocessed the PCR reads via MiXCR and lists one record per CDR3 protein. There are roughly 13,000 distinct CDR3 sequences in the sample; roughly two thirds occur only once, and approximately 10% lies in the top ten. Worth noting for this clonotype: What it recognizes is unknown.

Documented treatment: roughly 11-day PBMC culture with coronavirus spike peptide pools or control peptides (ViraFEST assay). Sequenced: CD4+ T cells from blood, cultured in vitro. The clonotype originates from a human donor who had recovered from COVID-19. The V and J genes are TRBV6-1 and TRBJ1-2; 9 bases match TRBD1. The DNA for the CDR3 is TGTGCCAGCCGGGACAGGGCTGTTGGCTACACCTTC. It yields the protein CASRDRAVGYTF.